The 21 T cell receptor beta chains below were found in one sample sequenced in a study of early T cells in non-severe SARS-CoV-2 infection. MiXCR was run by TCRdb on the 5' RACE reads, yielding one entry per CDR3 protein. This table holds around 53,000 distinct CDR3 sequences, around 7.7% found once. Sequencing was done on a sample of whole blood. These receptors all stem from an adult who was a healthcare worker with PCR-confirmed SARS-CoV-2 infection or an uninfected control (not recorded which).

This chain links TRBV7-9 with TRBJ2-5; TRBD1 matches at 9 bases. V gave up 4 bases and J gave up 3 bases; unmatched junction bases: 6. This CDR3 contains 15 residues. Germline lookup yields CDR1 SEHNR and CDR2 FQNEAQ (reference sequence). The DNA of the CDR3 is TGTGCCAGCAGCTGGCGGGACAGGGACGAAGAGACCCAGTACTTC. Residues: CASSWRDRDEETQYF.

A remark on this clonotype: With a much larger clone just one base away, this may be a read error. The CDR3 reads CVSSPRFDAYNEQFF. The CDR3 DNA sequence: TGTGTCAGCAGCCCCCGATTTGATGCTTACAATGAGCAGTTCTTC. The genes are TRBV11-2 and TRBJ2-1, with unresolved D. The CDR3 sequence is 15 residues long. CDR1 and CDR2 from the germline V gene are SGHAT and FQNNGV. Filled out from reference TRBV11-2 and TRBJ2-1, the complete variable domain reads EAGVAQSPRYKIIEKRQSVAFWCNPISGHATLYWYQQILGQGPKLLIQFQNNGVVDDSQLPKDRFSAERLKGVDSTLKIQPAKLEDSAVYLCVSSPRFDAYNEQFFGPGTRLTVL.

This clonotype came up many times. V is TRBV6-2 or TRBV6-3 and J is TRBJ1-2; no clear D gene. Trimming took off 7 bases at V and 3 bases at J, with 12 bases between the two ends. This CDR3 has 13 amino acids. Germline-derived CDR1 and CDR2 are MNHEY and SVGEGT. The CDR3 DNA reads as TGTGCCAGCACCGAATCTTTTGACTATGGCTACACCTTC. Its protein product is CASTESFDYGYTF.

This clonotype was found many times. The gene calls are TRBV7-2 and TRBJ2-2, with D unresolved. The length of the CDR3 is 14 residues. The V gene's germline CDR1 is SGHTA and CDR2 FQGNSA. Deletions cut 5 bases from V and 2 bases from J, with 9 bases between. The CDR3 reads CASSIRHNTGELFF. In DNA, the CDR3 is TGTGCCAGCAGCATCAGACATAACACCGGGGAGCTGTTTTTT.

The chain carries TRBV5-1 and TRBJ2-5; TRBD1 is a possible D gene (5 bases). CDR1 and CDR2 (germline): SGHRS, YFSETQ. Between the trimmed V and J ends, which lost 1 base and 3 bases, there was a span of 13 bases. The CDR3 spans 15 residues. CDR3 in amino acids: CASSLRAGYEETQYF. The CDR3 bases are TGCGCCAGCAGCTTGAGGGCAGGGTATGAAGAGACCCAGTACTTC.

Ten or more counts support this clonotype. The CDR3 coding sequence is TGTGCCAGCAGCCAAGACCCGGGTCAGCCCCAGCATTTT. Amino acids: CASSQDPGQPQHF. The rearrangement uses TRBV14 and TRBJ1-5; D call uncertain. The germline V and J ends were trimmed by 0 bases and 6 bases, with 6 bases remaining between them. CDR1 and CDR2 (germline): SGHDN, FVKESK. The CDR3 loop spans 13 amino acids. Combining the CDR3 with reference TRBV14 and TRBJ1-5 gives the whole variable domain EAGVTQFPSHSVIEKGQTVTLRCDPISGHDNLYWYRRVMGKEIKFLLHFVKESKQDESGMPNNRFLAERTGGTYSTLKVQPAELEDSGVYFCASSQDPGQPQHFGDGTRLSIL.

This clonotype appeared many times. The chain carries TRBV15 and TRBJ2-1; D possibly corresponds to TRBD2 (5 bases). V was trimmed by 5 bases and J by 7 bases, leaving 12 bases between them. Germline values: CDR1 LNHNV, CDR2 YYDKDF (reference sequence). CDR3 length: 13 residues. CDR3 sequence (DNA): TGTGCCACCAGCGGAATACTAGAGAATGAGCAGTTCTTC. Translation gives CATSGILENEQFF.

This clonotype was seen only a few times. The J gene is TRBJ2-1, the V gene TRBV7-2; D call uncertain. This CDR3 is 11 amino acids long. The V and J ends lost 8 bases and 4 bases respectively, with 6 bases between them. The V gene's germline CDR1 is SGHTA and CDR2 FQGNSA. CDR3 residues: CASGLYNEQFF. CDR3 coding DNA: TGTGCCAGCGGGTTGTACAATGAGCAGTTCTTC.

This clonotype was counted between two and nine times. This chain connects TRBV20-1 to TRBJ2-5; no reliable D call. Trimming pared 6 bases from V and 5 bases from J, leaving 13 bases between. This CDR3 is built from 12 residues. Per germline, CDR1 DFQATT and CDR2 SNEGSKA (reference sequence). CDR3 nucleotide sequence: TGCAGTGCCACTCCATTGGCGGAGACCCAGTACTTC. Translation: CSATPLAETQYF.

The chain is built from TRBV24-1 and TRBJ2-2, with D unresolved. CDR3 length equals 13 residues. From germline, CDR1 is KGHDR and CDR2 SFDVKD. The V and J ends lost 7 bases and 3 bases respectively, with 8 bases between them. The CDR3 loop reads CATSDDYTGELFF. The CDR3 coding sequence is TGTGCCACCAGCGACGATTACACCGGGGAGCTGTTTTTT.

The J gene is TRBJ2-3, the V gene TRBV15; D is unclear. Trimming removed 0 bases from V and 0 bases from J, with 10 bases in between. This CDR3 contains 16 residues. CDR1 and CDR2 (germline): LNHNV, YYDKDF (reference sequence). The CDR3 reads CATSRETQSSTDTQYF. Here the CDR3 DNA reads TGTGCCACCAGCAGAGAGACCCAGTCGAGCACAGATACGCAGTATTTT.

J is TRBJ2-3 and V is TRBV12-3 or TRBV12-4; maybe TRBD2 (6 bases). This CDR3 has 15 residues. Deletions cut 6 bases from V and 1 base from J, with 14 bases between. DNA for the CDR3: TGTGCCAGCAGCAATGGGACTGGGGGCACAGATACGCAGTATTTT. Its translation: CASSNGTGGTDTQYF.

This chain joins TRBV12-3 or TRBV12-4 and TRBJ1-6; the D is unclear. This CDR3 contains 14 residues. The V gene lost 3 bases and the J gene lost 0 bases, with 3 bases spanning the gap. The CDR3 nucleotides read TGTGCCAGCAGTTTGAGCTCCTATAATTCACCCCTCCACTTT. Protein sequence: CASSLSSYNSPLHF.

This clonotype was found many times. V gene TRBV11-2 combines with J gene TRBJ2-3, with 8 bases identical to TRBD1. Germline values: CDR1 SGHAT, CDR2 FQNNGV. The CDR3 consists of 15 residues. V lost 1 base, J lost 6 bases, and 6 bases stayed unmatched. The CDR3 reads CASSLGQGRGDTQYF. CDR3 coding DNA: TGTGCCAGCAGCTTAGGACAGGGGCGCGGGGATACGCAGTATTTT.

This clonotype has just a few counts. This rearrangement joins TRBV7-2 to TRBJ2-3; no clear D gene. CDR3 length: 15 residues. The V gene's germline CDR1 is SGHTA and CDR2 FQGNSA. Trimming shortened V by 1 base and J by 6 bases, and 14 bases separated the two germline ends. The CDR3 DNA is TGTGCCAGCAGCTTAGTGGGTAGTAGCATGGATACGCAGTATTTT. Residues: CASSLVGSSMDTQYF. The full variable domain, rest sourced from reference TRBV7-2 and TRBJ2-3, is GAGVSQSPSNKVTEKGKDVELRCDPISGHTALYWYRQSLGQGLEFLIYFQGNSAPDKSGLPSDRFSAERTGGSVSTLTIQRTQQEDSAVYLCASSLVGSSMDTQYFGPGTRLTVL.

This clonotype was detected ten times or more. The rearrangement links TRBV12-3 or TRBV12-4 to TRBJ2-3; D call uncertain. The CDR3 spans 14 residues. V was trimmed by 2 bases and J by 1 base, leaving 7 bases between them. CDR3: CASSLMPGTDTQYF. The CDR3 DNA reads TGTGCCAGCAGTTTAATGCCCGGCACAGATACGCAGTATTTT.

This clonotype has just a few counts. The V gene is TRBV7-2, the J gene TRBJ1-1; TRBD1 matches at 9 bases. Trimming removed 5 bases from V and 0 bases from J; junction bases left unmatched: 4. Germline V CDR1 and CDR2: SGHTA, FQGNSA. The CDR3 is 15 residues long. Here the CDR3 DNA reads TGTGCCAGCAGCGCACAGGGGGCTATGAACACTGAAGCTTTCTTT. Translation: CASSAQGAMNTEAFF.

This clonotype was seen many times. The chain is built from TRBV20-1 and TRBJ2-1, with D perhaps given as TRBD1 or TRBD2 (5 bases each). The CDR3 contains 12 residues. Trimming pared 5 bases from V and 10 bases from J, leaving 15 bases between. The germline V gene encodes CDR1 DFQATT and CDR2 SNEGSKA (reference sequence). The CDR3 region has the DNA TGCAGTGCTGCCCAGGGAGTCCGCGAGCAGTTCTTC. Its translation is CSAAQGVREQFF.

The J gene is TRBJ2-7, the V gene TRBV2, with 7 positions matching TRBD1. CDR3 length: 13 amino acids. With 7 bases clipped from V and 3 bases from J, the junction kept 6 bases outside the gene matches. Germline values: CDR1 SNHLY, CDR2 FYNNEI. The CDR3 DNA reads TGTGCCAGCACCCGGGACAGTCTCTACGAGCAGTACTTC. This gives the protein CASTRDSLYEQYF.

This clonotype showed up many times. V is TRBV20-1 and J is TRBJ1-1; D not resolved. The CDR3 contains 14 residues. Trimming pared 2 bases from V and 0 bases from J, leaving 10 bases between. Germline lookup yields CDR1 DFQATT and CDR2 SNEGSKA (reference sequence). The CDR3 coding sequence is TGCAGTGCTAGAATGGTGGGGTTGAACACTGAAGCTTTCTTT. Its protein product is CSARMVGLNTEAFF.

J is TRBJ1-5 and V is TRBV7-9; no clear D gene. This CDR3 contains 17 residues. The V gene lost 1 base and the J gene lost 0 bases, with 13 bases spanning the gap. The V gene's germline CDR1 is SEHNR and CDR2 FQNEAQ (reference sequence). The CDR3 protein is CASSLVRGRASNQPQHF. CDR3 bases: TGTGCCAGCAGCTTAGTCCGAGGGAGGGCTAGCAATCAGCCCCAGCATTTT.